This T cell receptor beta chain was retrieved from a study of T cell responses to AZD1222 COVID-19 vaccine. Some clones are missing from TCRdb's copy, which holds only in-frame ones; the method was immunoSEQ multiplex PCR. Among some 100,000 clones listed, approximately 91% were seen once. V shed 4 bases, J shed 0 bases, and the junction held 6 bases outside the gene matches. CDR1 is SGHDT, CDR2 YYEEEE, per germline. The CDR3 is 15 amino acids. The clonotype comes from an adult in good health. The genes are TRBV5-6 and TRBJ1-2, with TRBD1 matching over 7 bases. This sample comprised peripheral blood, obtained on day 0 of AZD1222 vaccination. The CDR3 DNA is TGTGCCAGCAGCACCCCGGACAGGACTAACTATGGCTACACCTTC. Protein: CASSTPDRTNYGYTF.